These T cell receptor beta chains were read from a single sample in a study of Ad26.COV2.S vaccination and SARS-CoV-2 variants. Clones were sequenced by immunoSEQ multiplex PCR, and TCRdb holds only the in-frame ones, with some missing. The sample consists of roughly 320,000 clones, more than 75% of them appearing once. Sample: peripheral blood, taken in a trial of Ad26.COV2.S vaccine versus placebo. The receptors stem from a person aged 18-60 years who received the Ad26.COV2.S COVID-19 vaccine or a placebo. The CDR3 runs from the conserved cysteine through the conserved F or W. Each record gives: CDR3 DNA, CDR3 protein, V gene, clone size, D gene, J gene. The D gene is left open where the match is weak. Some rows mark clone size as missing; the rest say once, few, many or name a class of expanded clone.

CDR3 DNA: TGCGCCAGCAGCTGGGGACGGAGACAAGAGACCCAGTACTTC
CDR3 protein: CASSWGRRQETQYF
V gene: TRBV5-1
clone size: NA
D gene: NA
J gene: TRBJ2-5

CDR3 DNA: TGTGCCAGTAGTACCCCCCGCAGGGGGACTAATGAAAAACTGTTTTTT
CDR3 protein: CASSTPRRGTNEKLFF
V gene: TRBV19
clone size: NA
D gene: TRBD1
J gene: TRBJ1-4

CDR3 DNA: TGTGCCAGCAGCCGCGGACAGTCGGTCACTGAAGCTTTCTTT
CDR3 protein: CASSRGQSVTEAFF
V gene: TRBV7-2
clone size: few
D gene: NA
J gene: TRBJ1-1

CDR3 DNA: TGTGCCAGCAGCTTAAACCCTTACAATGAGCAGTTCTTC
CDR3 protein: CASSLNPYNEQFF
V gene: TRBV7-3
clone size: NA
D gene: NA
J gene: TRBJ2-1

CDR3 DNA: TGTGCCAGCAGCTCCACGCGGGTAAGGTCCTACAATGAGCAGTTCTTC
CDR3 protein: CASSSTRVRSYNEQFF
V gene: TRBV7-6
clone size: NA
D gene: NA
J gene: TRBJ2-1

CDR3 DNA: TGCGCCAGCAGCCAAGAAGGGAACTTCTACACCTTC
CDR3 protein: CASSQEGNFYTF
V gene: TRBV4-3
clone size: NA
D gene: NA
J gene: TRBJ1-2

CDR3 DNA: TGTGCCAGCAGCTTAGGAGCCAGGGCCACTGAAGCTTTCTTT
CDR3 protein: CASSLGARATEAFF
V gene: TRBV7-2
clone size: NA
D gene: NA
J gene: TRBJ1-1

CDR3 DNA: TGTGCCAGCAGCATTACCGCATACGAGCAGTACTTC
CDR3 protein: CASSITAYEQYF
V gene: TRBV7-9
clone size: few
D gene: NA
J gene: TRBJ2-7

CDR3 DNA: TGTGCCAGCTTACCAAAGGGACAGGGGGCGTACGAGCAGTACTTC
CDR3 protein: CASLPKGQGAYEQYF
V gene: TRBV18
clone size: few
D gene: TRBD1
J gene: TRBJ2-7

CDR3 DNA: TGTGCCAGTAGTATGGCCCGGGACAGGCCTTCCACAGATACGCAGTATTTT
CDR3 protein: CASSMARDRPSTDTQYF
V gene: TRBV19
clone size: NA
D gene: TRBD1
J gene: TRBJ2-3

CDR3 DNA: TGTGCCAGCAGTTTATACGGGACTAGCGGAAACACAGATACGCAGTATTTT
CDR3 protein: CASSLYGTSGNTDTQYF
V gene: TRBV28
clone size: NA
D gene: TRBD2
J gene: TRBJ2-3

CDR3 DNA: TGTGCCAGCAGCGGGGAGGCGGAGCTGTTTTTT
CDR3 protein: CASSGEAELFF
V gene: TRBV2
clone size: NA
D gene: NA
J gene: TRBJ2-2

CDR3 DNA: TGCGCCAGCAGCCAAGCCTGGGACAGCTACACTGAAGCTTTCTTT
CDR3 protein: CASSQAWDSYTEAFF
V gene: TRBV4-1
clone size: NA
D gene: TRBD1
J gene: TRBJ1-1

CDR3 DNA: TGCGCCAGCAGCTTGGGCTGGGGCGGGGACACAGATACGCAGTATTTT
CDR3 protein: CASSLGWGGDTDTQYF
V gene: TRBV5-1
clone size: once
D gene: NA
J gene: TRBJ2-3

CDR3 DNA: TGCGCCAGCAGTCTGGCATCGGGTGATCAGCCCCAGCATTTT
CDR3 protein: CASSLASGDQPQHF
V gene: TRBV5-1
clone size: NA
D gene: NA
J gene: TRBJ1-5

CDR3 DNA: TGTGCCAGCAGCCCCAGGACAGTGGACACCGGGGAGCTGTTTTTT
CDR3 protein: CASSPRTVDTGELFF
V gene: TRBV7-9
clone size: NA
D gene: NA
J gene: TRBJ2-2

CDR3 DNA: TGTGCCAGTAGTCCTCGGGACCGTGAAGCTTTCTTT
CDR3 protein: CASSPRDREAFF
V gene: TRBV19
clone size: NA
D gene: NA
J gene: TRBJ1-1

CDR3 DNA: TGTGCCAGCAGCTTAGAATCGGTAGCGGCGGCTAGCACAGATACGCAGTATTTT
CDR3 protein: CASSLESVAAASTDTQYF
V gene: TRBV7-9
clone size: once
D gene: NA
J gene: TRBJ2-3

CDR3 DNA: TGTGCCACTACGGACAGGGCCCGGGGTCCCCAGCATTTT
CDR3 protein: CATTDRARGPQHF
V gene: TRBV19
clone size: NA
D gene: TRBD1
J gene: TRBJ1-5

CDR3 DNA: TGCGCCAGCAGCCCCCTTGTGAATAGCGACCAAGAGACCCAGTACTTC
CDR3 protein: CASSPLVNSDQETQYF
V gene: TRBV5-1
clone size: NA
D gene: NA
J gene: TRBJ2-5

CDR3 DNA: TGTGCCAGCTCACCATCGGTCAGGGGGCATGGCGGGGAGCTGTTTTTT
CDR3 protein: CASSPSVRGHGGELFF
V gene: TRBV18
clone size: NA
D gene: TRBD1
J gene: TRBJ2-2

CDR3 DNA: TGCGCCAGCAGCTCGGGAGGATCCCCCAATGAGCAGTTCTTC
CDR3 protein: CASSSGGSPNEQFF
V gene: TRBV4-3
clone size: NA
D gene: TRBD2
J gene: TRBJ2-1

CDR3 DNA: TGTGCCAGCAGTTACGTCGGAGGTAGGATTAGAACAAATGAGCAGTTCTTC
CDR3 protein: CASSYVGGRIRTNEQFF
V gene: TRBV6-2/TRBV6-3
clone size: few
D gene: NA
J gene: TRBJ2-1

CDR3 DNA: TGTGCCAGCTCACCACTGGTCAGAGCCAAAAACATTCAGTACTTC
CDR3 protein: CASSPLVRAKNIQYF
V gene: TRBV18
clone size: NA
D gene: NA
J gene: TRBJ2-4

CDR3 DNA: TGTGCCAGCAGTTTATGGAGGGACCGCGGAGCTTTCTTT
CDR3 protein: CASSLWRDRGAFF
V gene: TRBV12-3/TRBV12-4
clone size: NA
D gene: NA
J gene: TRBJ1-1

CDR3 DNA: TGTGCCAGTAGTAGCGGGACAGGGGCCAACTATGGCTACACCTTC
CDR3 protein: CASSSGTGANYGYTF
V gene: TRBV19
clone size: NA
D gene: TRBD1
J gene: TRBJ1-2

CDR3 DNA: TGTGCCAGCAGTCGGGGGGGATCTGGAAACACCATATATTTT
CDR3 protein: CASSRGGSGNTIYF
V gene: TRBV27
clone size: NA
D gene: NA
J gene: TRBJ1-3

CDR3 DNA: TGTGCCAGCAGTTACGGTGACAGGGTGCTAGCTGAAGCTTTCTTT
CDR3 protein: CASSYGDRVLAEAFF
V gene: TRBV6-2/TRBV6-3
clone size: NA
D gene: TRBD1
J gene: TRBJ1-1

CDR3 DNA: TGTGCCAGTAGTTCCCAAGGACCCGACTACGAGCAGTACTTC
CDR3 protein: CASSSQGPDYEQYF
V gene: TRBV19
clone size: NA
D gene: NA
J gene: TRBJ2-7

CDR3 DNA: TGTGCCAGCAGCAAAGGGACCTATAATTCACCCCTCCACTTT
CDR3 protein: CASSKGTYNSPLHF
V gene: TRBV5-8
clone size: NA
D gene: NA
J gene: TRBJ1-6

CDR3 DNA: TGTGCCAGCAGCTTAGTAACCCCCTTGTCAGGGGGCGGTGAAGCTTTCTTT
CDR3 protein: CASSLVTPLSGGGEAFF
V gene: TRBV7-6
clone size: NA
D gene: TRBD1
J gene: TRBJ1-1

CDR3 DNA: TGTGCCATCAGGTCCGGGACAGCGAACACCGGGGAGCTGTTTTTT
CDR3 protein: CAIRSGTANTGELFF
V gene: TRBV10-3
clone size: NA
D gene: TRBD1
J gene: TRBJ2-2

CDR3 DNA: TGCGCCAGCAGCTGGGGGACAGGGGATTCACCCCTCCACTTT
CDR3 protein: CASSWGTGDSPLHF
V gene: TRBV5-1
clone size: once
D gene: TRBD1
J gene: TRBJ1-6

CDR3 DNA: TGTGCCAGCAGCTTCACGGGACAGAGATTCAACACTGAAGCTTTCTTT
CDR3 protein: CASSFTGQRFNTEAFF
V gene: TRBV5-6
clone size: NA
D gene: TRBD1
J gene: TRBJ1-1

CDR3 DNA: TGTGCCAGCAGTAGGTCGGGCGGAAACTATGGCTACACCTTC
CDR3 protein: CASSRSGGNYGYTF
V gene: TRBV27
clone size: NA
D gene: NA
J gene: TRBJ1-2

CDR3 DNA: TGTGCCAGCAGTCCGTCAGGGGTTCTAGCTTTCTTT
CDR3 protein: CASSPSGVLAFF
V gene: TRBV6-6
clone size: NA
D gene: NA
J gene: TRBJ1-1

CDR3 DNA: TGCAGCGCTCTGGGAGTTGGCCAAGAGACCCAGTACTTC
CDR3 protein: CSALGVGQETQYF
V gene: TRBV29-1
clone size: few
D gene: NA
J gene: TRBJ2-5

CDR3 DNA: TGTGCCAGCAGCGAAGAGACCGGGACAGGGCGTAATGAGCAGTTCTTC
CDR3 protein: CASSEETGTGRNEQFF
V gene: TRBV4-2
clone size: few
D gene: TRBD1
J gene: TRBJ2-1

CDR3 DNA: TGTGCCAGCAGTTTAGGACAAGAGACCCAGTACTTC
CDR3 protein: CASSLGQETQYF
V gene: TRBV12-3/TRBV12-4
clone size: NA
D gene: NA
J gene: TRBJ2-5

CDR3 DNA: TGTGCCAGCAGCTCACTGGCAGATCTGGGGCAAGAGACCCAGTACTTC
CDR3 protein: CASSSLADLGQETQYF
V gene: TRBV9
clone size: NA
D gene: NA
J gene: TRBJ2-5

CDR3 DNA: TGTGCCAGCAGCTTCCCCGACGTGGACCTACAGGGGGCCAACGTCCTGACTTTC
CDR3 protein: CASSFPDVDLQGANVLTF
V gene: TRBV7-9
clone size: NA
D gene: NA
J gene: TRBJ2-6

CDR3 DNA: TGTGCCAGCAGTTCAGGGCCAGGAGATACGCAGTATTTT
CDR3 protein: CASSSGPGDTQYF
V gene: TRBV11-2
clone size: NA
D gene: NA
J gene: TRBJ2-3

CDR3 DNA: TGTGCCAGCAGCTTAGTGCAGAACACTGAAGCTTTCTTT
CDR3 protein: CASSLVQNTEAFF
V gene: TRBV7-9
clone size: NA
D gene: NA
J gene: TRBJ1-1

CDR3 DNA: TGTGCCAGCAGCGTGGACAGGGTCTCTGAAGCTTTCTTT
CDR3 protein: CASSVDRVSEAFF
V gene: TRBV7-9
clone size: NA
D gene: TRBD1
J gene: TRBJ1-1

CDR3 DNA: TGTGCCAGCAGCTTAAGGGCCGCTGGGGCCGGGGAGCTGTTTTTT
CDR3 protein: CASSLRAAGAGELFF
V gene: TRBV7-3
clone size: NA
D gene: NA
J gene: TRBJ2-2

CDR3 DNA: TGTGCCAGCAGTTACCGGGGGCCAGGCACAGATACGCAGTATTTT
CDR3 protein: CASSYRGPGTDTQYF
V gene: TRBV6-6
clone size: NA
D gene: NA
J gene: TRBJ2-3

CDR3 DNA: TGTGCCAGCTCACCAAAAACAGGGGTAACCACCAATTCACCCCTCCACTTT
CDR3 protein: CASSPKTGVTTNSPLHF
V gene: TRBV18
clone size: few
D gene: TRBD1
J gene: TRBJ1-6

CDR3 DNA: TGTGCCAGCAGCCAAGACGGGCGGGCTAGCTCCTACGAGCAGTACTTC
CDR3 protein: CASSQDGRASSYEQYF
V gene: TRBV3-1/TRBV3-2
clone size: NA
D gene: NA
J gene: TRBJ2-7

CDR3 DNA: TGTGCCTGGAGTGACCTCAATGAAAAACTGTTTTTT
CDR3 protein: CAWSDLNEKLFF
V gene: TRBV30
clone size: NA
D gene: NA
J gene: TRBJ1-4

CDR3 DNA: TGTGCCAGCAGCTTAGGACTAGCGGGGGGGTCGTCCTACGAGCAGTACTTC
CDR3 protein: CASSLGLAGGSSYEQYF
V gene: TRBV7-6
clone size: NA
D gene: TRBD2
J gene: TRBJ2-7

CDR3 DNA: TGTGCCAGCAGCCCCTGGCAAAGCCACAATGAGCAGTTCTTC
CDR3 protein: CASSPWQSHNEQFF
V gene: TRBV5-5
clone size: NA
D gene: NA
J gene: TRBJ2-1

CDR3 DNA: TGTGCCAGCAGCTTAGGTCGCAGCACAGATACGCAGTATTTT
CDR3 protein: CASSLGRSTDTQYF
V gene: TRBV5-6
clone size: NA
D gene: NA
J gene: TRBJ2-3

CDR3 DNA: TGTGCCAGCAGCCAAGAAAGGACTCTACCCTACAATGAGCAGTTCTTC
CDR3 protein: CASSQERTLPYNEQFF
V gene: TRBV14
clone size: NA
D gene: NA
J gene: TRBJ2-1

CDR3 DNA: TGCGCCAGCAGCACGCCGGGACTAGCGGGCGAAACGAACACCGGGGAGCTGTTTTTT
CDR3 protein: CASSTPGLAGETNTGELFF
V gene: TRBV5-1
clone size: NA
D gene: TRBD2
J gene: TRBJ2-2